The rows below give T cell receptor beta chains drawn from one sample of a study of Ad26.COV2.S vaccination and SARS-CoV-2 variants. TCRdb keeps only in-frame clones here, not all; method: immunoSEQ multiplex PCR. The table has fewer than 500,000 clones, 90% seen once; the top ten hold more than 3.5%. Source: peripheral blood, taken in a trial of Ad26.COV2.S vaccine versus placebo. The receptors stem from a person between 18 and 59 years old who received the Ad26.COV2.S COVID-19 vaccine or a placebo. CDR3s include the opening cysteine and the closing phenylalanine or tryptophan. D genes are given only for firm matches. Part of the rows lack a size; the others show once, few, many or a class for expanded clones.

clone size	V gene	D gene	J gene	CDR3 length	CDR3 DNA	CDR3 protein
-	TRBV11-3	-	TRBJ2-3	12	TGTGCCAGCAGCTTACGCACAGATACGCAGTATTTT	CASSLRTDTQYF
-	TRBV7-3	-	TRBJ1-1	13	TGTGCCAGCAGCTCGGACAGGAACACTGAAGCTTTCTTT	CASSSDRNTEAFF
-	TRBV4-2	TRBD2	TRBJ2-5	17	TGTGCCAGCAGCCTCGGGGAGACTAGCGGGGGCCAAGAGACCCAGTACTTC	CASSLGETSGGQETQYF
-	TRBV5-1	TRBD2	TRBJ2-7	16	TGCGCCAGCAGCTTGGTACTAGCGGGAGCAAAGAACGAGCAGTACTTC	CASSLVLAGAKNEQYF
-	TRBV3-1/TRBV3-2	-	TRBJ2-7	15	TGTGCCAGCAGCCAAACAGGGACGAGGGTCCACGAGCAGTACTTC	CASSQTGTRVHEQYF
-	TRBV7-6	-	TRBJ1-3	15	TGTGCCAGCGGATACGGACAGAGCCACGGAAACACCATATATTTT	CASGYGQSHGNTIYF
-	TRBV24-1	-	TRBJ2-1	13	TGTGCCACCAGTTCGGGACCCTACAATGAGCAGTTCTTC	CATSSGPYNEQFF
-	TRBV5-4	-	TRBJ1-2	14	TGTGCCAGCAGCTTGAATCGAGTGCCGGAAGGCTACACCTTC	CASSLNRVPEGYTF
-	TRBV7-2	-	TRBJ2-1	18	TGTGCCAGCAGCTTATGGTCCCGGAACGTCGGGACCTACAATGAGCAGTTCTTC	CASSLWSRNVGTYNEQFF
-	TRBV5-6	-	TRBJ2-6	13	TGTGCCAGCAGCTTGGGTGCAGGGAACGTCCTGACTTTC	CASSLGAGNVLTF
-	TRBV29-1	-	TRBJ2-5	11	TGCAGCGTTGGGGAGTCAGAGACCCAGTACTTC	CSVGESETQYF
once	TRBV3-1/TRBV3-2	-	TRBJ2-7	16	TGTGCCAGCAGCCCTGACAGGGACTTGAGCTCCTACGAGCAGTACTTC	CASSPDRDLSSYEQYF
-	TRBV7-2	-	TRBJ2-2	13	TGTGCCAGCAGCTTAGACCTGACCGGGGAGCTGTTTTTT	CASSLDLTGELFF
-	TRBV18	-	TRBJ2-3	16	TGTGCCAGCTCACCACCGGTCCTAGCTGGCACAGATACGCAGTATTTT	CASSPPVLAGTDTQYF
once	TRBV27	TRBD2	TRBJ2-1	14	TGTGCCAGCGGGAGCGGGAGTACCTACAATGAGCAGTTCTTC	CASGSGSTYNEQFF
-	TRBV2	TRBD2	TRBJ2-1	17	TGTGCCAGCAGTGTTAGACTAGCGGGAGTTAAGGCCAATGAGCAGTTCTTC	CASSVRLAGVKANEQFF
-	TRBV24-1	-	TRBJ1-2	11	TGTGCCACCACGGCCAGAGAGCGCTACACCTTC	CATTARERYTF
-	TRBV3-1/TRBV3-2	-	TRBJ1-3	15	TGTGCCAGCAGCCCGGCAGGTACCTCTGGAAACACCATATATTTT	CASSPAGTSGNTIYF
-	TRBV5-1	TRBD1	TRBJ2-3	15	TGCGCCAGCAGCCCGGGACAGGGGGTGCCAGATACGCAGTATTTT	CASSPGQGVPDTQYF
-	TRBV5-6	TRBD2	TRBJ2-5	16	TGTGCCAGCAGCCTCGGGTTAGCGGGATGGAGGGAGACCCAGTACTTC	CASSLGLAGWRETQYF
-	TRBV5-6	-	TRBJ2-1	13	TGTGCCAGCAGCTTGGACCAAAACAATGAGCAGTTCTTC	CASSLDQNNEQFF
-	TRBV5-1	TRBD2	TRBJ2-3	16	TGCGCCAGCAGCTTGTGGGCGGGAGGGAGCACAGATACGCAGTATTTT	CASSLWAGGSTDTQYF
-	TRBV27	TRBD1	TRBJ2-2	17	TGTGCCAGCAGTTTGTCCGCCGGGACAGGGAATACCGGGGAGCTGTTTTTT	CASSLSAGTGNTGELFF
-	TRBV29-1	-	TRBJ2-7	12	TGCAGCGTTGTTATAGGGGCCTACGAGCAGTACTTC	CSVVIGAYEQYF
-	TRBV7-2	-	TRBJ1-4	12	TGTGCCAGCAGCTTAAGGCAGGGAGAACTGTTTTTT	CASSLRQGELFF
-	TRBV13	-	TRBJ2-2	14	TGTGCCAGTAGCTTGGGAGGGAACACCGGGGAGCTGTTTTTT	CASSLGGNTGELFF
-	TRBV2	-	TRBJ1-5	13	TGTGCCAGCAGAACAGTGGAAAATCAGCCCCAGCATTTT	CASRTVENQPQHF
-	TRBV11-2	-	TRBJ2-3	12	TGTGCCAGCAGCTTAGGTACAGATACGCAGTATTTT	CASSLGTDTQYF
-	TRBV3-1/TRBV3-2	TRBD1	TRBJ2-3	16	TGTGCCAGCAGCCTCGGGACAGGGTGGACCACAGATACGCAGTATTTT	CASSLGTGWTTDTQYF
-	TRBV5-8	-	TRBJ2-2	11	TGTGCCAGCAGCTTGGTGATGGAGCTGTTTTTT	CASSLVMELFF
-	TRBV28	-	TRBJ2-7	13	TGTGCCAGCAGTTTCCCAGGAGGGGACGAGCAGTACTTC	CASSFPGGDEQYF
few	TRBV19	TRBD2	TRBJ2-1	15	TGTGCCAGTAGTCCGACTAGCGGGAGAACTAATGAGCAGTTCTTC	CASSPTSGRTNEQFF
once	TRBV5-1	TRBD1	TRBJ2-2	15	TGCGCCAGCAGCGCCTTGACAGGGAGTACCGGGGAGCTGTTTTTT	CASSALTGSTGELFF
-	TRBV10-3	TRBD1	TRBJ2-7	14	TGTGCCACCGCCCGACAGGGGAAGGCCTACGAGCAGTACTTC	CATARQGKAYEQYF
once	TRBV5-5	TRBD2	TRBJ2-7	18	TGTGCCAGCAGCCCTTGGGGCCGTGGCGGGGGTAGCTCCTACGAGCAGTACTTC	CASSPWGRGGGSSYEQYF
-	TRBV7-2	-	TRBJ2-1	16	TGTGCCAGCAGCTTACTTGGGAGTTACTCGGAGGATGAGCAGTTCTTC	CASSLLGSYSEDEQFF
-	TRBV2	-	TRBJ2-5	14	TGTGCCAGCAAGATCTATTGGGACACGGAGACCCAGTACTTC	CASKIYWDTETQYF
-	TRBV7-9	TRBD2	TRBJ2-2	16	TGTGCCAGCAGCCCGTTGGGCGGGAGGCTCTTTCCGGAGCTGTTTTTT	CASSPLGGRLFPELFF
-	TRBV5-8	TRBD2	TRBJ2-1	11	TGTGCCAGCAGAAGAGCGGGAAGTCTTCTCTTC	CASRRAGSLLF
-	TRBV7-9	-	TRBJ2-3	12	TGTGCCAGCAGCTGGGGTTCAGATACGCAGTATTTT	CASSWGSDTQYF
-	TRBV9	TRBD2	TRBJ2-1	13	TGTGCCAGCACCGGGACTAACCACAATGAGCAGTTCTTC	CASTGTNHNEQFF
-	TRBV7-2	TRBD1	TRBJ2-5	14	TGTGCCAGCAGCCAAGGGGGCCAATGGGAGACCCAGTACTTC	CASSQGGQWETQYF
-	TRBV6-5	-	TRBJ1-3	15	TGTGCCAGCAGTTACTCGAGAGCCTCTGGAAACACCATATATTTT	CASSYSRASGNTIYF
once	TRBV5-1	-	TRBJ1-1	13	TGCGCCAGCAGCCCCGAGGGGGGGGCTGAAGCTTTCTTT	CASSPEGGAEAFF
-	TRBV20-1	TRBD2	TRBJ2-2	18	TGCAGTGCTACTGAACGAAGGACTAGCGGGGGGTACACCGGGGAGCTGTTTTTT	CSATERRTSGGYTGELFF
once	TRBV5-1	-	TRBJ1-1	14	TGCGCCAGCAGCTTGGAGAGGTCAGAAACTGAAGCTTTCTTT	CASSLERSETEAFF
-	TRBV12-3/TRBV12-4	-	TRBJ1-2	13	TGTGCCAGCAGTTTAGCGGGGGCCGATGGCTACACCTTC	CASSLAGADGYTF
-	TRBV9	-	TRBJ2-5	13	TGTGCCAGCAGTTCAGGGATTCGGGAGACCCAGTACTTC	CASSSGIRETQYF
-	TRBV29-1	-	TRBJ2-7	14	TGCAGCGTTGAAATTGGGGACTCTACCTACGAGCAGTACTTC	CSVEIGDSTYEQYF
-	TRBV18	-	TRBJ2-5	13	TGTGCCAGCTCACCGGCCACCAGTGAGACCCAGTACTTC	CASSPATSETQYF
-	TRBV11-2	TRBD2	TRBJ2-7	15	TGTGCCAGCAGCTTTCGTGCGGGAGGCTCCTACGAGCAGTACTTC	CASSFRAGGSYEQYF
-	TRBV6-5	TRBD2	TRBJ2-7	15	TGTGCCAGCAGTTACTTAGCGGGAGTGTCCTACGAGCAGTACTTC	CASSYLAGVSYEQYF
-	TRBV11-2	-	TRBJ2-7	16	TGTGCCAGCAGCTCCCCCCCGGGAAGGTATAACTACGAGCAGTACTTC	CASSSPPGRYNYEQYF